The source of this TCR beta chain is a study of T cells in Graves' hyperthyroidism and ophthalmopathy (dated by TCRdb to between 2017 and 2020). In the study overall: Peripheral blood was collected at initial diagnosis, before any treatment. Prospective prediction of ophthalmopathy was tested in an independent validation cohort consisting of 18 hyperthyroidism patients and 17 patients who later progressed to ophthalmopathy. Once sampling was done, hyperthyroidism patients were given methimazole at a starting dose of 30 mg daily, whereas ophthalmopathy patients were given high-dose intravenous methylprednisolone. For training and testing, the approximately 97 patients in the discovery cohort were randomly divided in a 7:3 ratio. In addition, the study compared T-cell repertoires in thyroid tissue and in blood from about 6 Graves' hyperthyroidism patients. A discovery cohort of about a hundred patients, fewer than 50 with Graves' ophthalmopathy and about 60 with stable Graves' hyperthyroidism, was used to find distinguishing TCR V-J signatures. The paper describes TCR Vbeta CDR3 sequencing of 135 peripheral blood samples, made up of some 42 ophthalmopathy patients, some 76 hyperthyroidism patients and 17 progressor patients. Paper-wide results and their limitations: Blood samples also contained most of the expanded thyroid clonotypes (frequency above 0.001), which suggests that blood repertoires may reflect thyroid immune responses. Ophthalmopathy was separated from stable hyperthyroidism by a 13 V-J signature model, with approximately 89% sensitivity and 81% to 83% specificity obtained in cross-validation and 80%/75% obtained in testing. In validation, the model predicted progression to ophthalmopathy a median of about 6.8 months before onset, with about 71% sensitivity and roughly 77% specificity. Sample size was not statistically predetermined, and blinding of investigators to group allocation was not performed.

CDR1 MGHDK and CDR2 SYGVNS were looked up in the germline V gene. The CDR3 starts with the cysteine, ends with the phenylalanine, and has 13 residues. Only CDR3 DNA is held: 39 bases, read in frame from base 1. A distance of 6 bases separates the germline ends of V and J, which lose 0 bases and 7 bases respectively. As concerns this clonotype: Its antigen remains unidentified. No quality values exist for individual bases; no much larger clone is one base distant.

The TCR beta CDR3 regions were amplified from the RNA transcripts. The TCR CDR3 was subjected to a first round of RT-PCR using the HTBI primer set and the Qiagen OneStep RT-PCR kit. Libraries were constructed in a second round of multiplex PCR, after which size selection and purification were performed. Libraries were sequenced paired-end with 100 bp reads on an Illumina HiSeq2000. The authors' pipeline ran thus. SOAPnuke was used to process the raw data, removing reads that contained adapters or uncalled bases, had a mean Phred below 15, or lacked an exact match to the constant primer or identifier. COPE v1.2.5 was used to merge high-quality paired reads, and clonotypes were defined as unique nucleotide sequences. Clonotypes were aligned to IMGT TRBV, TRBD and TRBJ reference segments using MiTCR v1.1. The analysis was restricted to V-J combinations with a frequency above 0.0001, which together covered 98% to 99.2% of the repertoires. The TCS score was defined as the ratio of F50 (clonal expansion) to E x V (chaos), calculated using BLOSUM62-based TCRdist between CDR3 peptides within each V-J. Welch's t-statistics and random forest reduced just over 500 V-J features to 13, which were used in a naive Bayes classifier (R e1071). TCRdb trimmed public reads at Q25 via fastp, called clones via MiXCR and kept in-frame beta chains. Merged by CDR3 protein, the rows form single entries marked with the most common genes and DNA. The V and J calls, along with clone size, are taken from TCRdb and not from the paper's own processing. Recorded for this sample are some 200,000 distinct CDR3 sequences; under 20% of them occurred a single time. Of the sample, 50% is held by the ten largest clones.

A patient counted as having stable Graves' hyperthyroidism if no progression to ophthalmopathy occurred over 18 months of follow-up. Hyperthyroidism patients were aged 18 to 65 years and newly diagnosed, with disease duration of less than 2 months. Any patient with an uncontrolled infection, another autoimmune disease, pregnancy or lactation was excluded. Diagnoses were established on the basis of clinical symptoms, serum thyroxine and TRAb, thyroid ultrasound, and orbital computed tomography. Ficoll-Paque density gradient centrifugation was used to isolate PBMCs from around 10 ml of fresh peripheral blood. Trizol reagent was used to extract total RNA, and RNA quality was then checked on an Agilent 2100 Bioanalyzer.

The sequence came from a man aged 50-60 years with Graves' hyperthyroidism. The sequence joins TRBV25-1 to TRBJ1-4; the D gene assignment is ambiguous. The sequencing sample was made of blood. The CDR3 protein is CASSEYLVEKLFF. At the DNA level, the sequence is TGTGCCAGCAGTGAATATTTAGTTGAAAAACTGTTTTTT.